The clone carrying this T cell receptor (beta chain) was seen a handful of times. The antigen is undetermined. The data were obtained in a study of cytomegalovirus exposure and HLA in healthy donors. V lost 2 bases to trimming and J lost 2 bases, with 13 bases between them. Germline V gene lookup returns CDR1 GTSNPN and CDR2 SVGIG (reference sequence). The CDR3 runs 14 residues. Both 60 Vbeta primers and 13 Jbeta primers went into the PCR. Study processing details: Around 9.9 million shared chains were among the roughly 80 million unique TCR beta chains that a later analysis counted. Only in-frame clones appear in the TCRdb table, and some are missing; sequencing was by immunoSEQ multiplex PCR. Clone size and V and J calls were adopted from that table, with D and trimming inferred from the DNA. The table lists 150,000 to 200,000 clones, 65% to 85% of them singletons. Study-level findings and limits: Among the sequence variants, a highly shared cluster was likely an artifact of sequencing.

Sequenced: PBMCs. This chain uses TRBV30 with TRBJ2-7, with D unresolved. The clonotype was recovered from a man aged 55 to 70 in good health and CMV-seronegative. CDR3 bases: TGTGCCTGGAGTAGGTGGAGCTATCCCTACGAGCAGTACTTC. Amino acids: CAWSRWSYPYEQYF.